This is a list of T cell receptor beta chains from one sample in a study of T-cell reconstitution after alpha-beta-depleted transplantation in children. TCRdb itself ran the PCR reads through MiXCR, one entry per CDR3 protein. The data contain approximately 390,000 distinct CDR3 sequences, about a tenth of them singletons. Sequenced here: PBMCs from the stem cell graft donor, sampled from the stem cell graft. The receptors stem from a human donor who donated a stem cell graft to a child with acute myeloid leukemia. Each CDR3 is given with its conserved first and last residue. A D gene is named only where the DNA matches it firmly. The size entry is marked missing in some rows and otherwise reads once, few, many or a size class.

d_call | clone_size | j_call | v_call | cdr3_nt | cdr3_aa
TRBD2 | - | TRBJ2-5 | TRBV29-1 | TGCAGCGTCGGACTAGCGGGCCCTGGCGAGACCCAGTACTTC | CSVGLAGPGETQYF
- | few | TRBJ2-2 | TRBV5-6 | TGTGCCAGCAGCACCGGCGCAGTGGGCACCGGGGAGCTGTTTTTT | CASSTGAVGTGELFF
- | - | TRBJ2-7 | TRBV5-1 | TGCGCCAGCAGCCTCCCCACGAACGAGCAGTACTTC | CASSLPTNEQYF
TRBD2 | few | TRBJ2-5 | TRBV2 | TGTGCCAGCTCGGCGACTAGCGGGAGTCGGGAGACCCAGTACTTC | CASSATSGSRETQYF
- | few | TRBJ2-5 | TRBV12-3/TRBV12-4 | TGTGCCAGCAGTTTGGTCTGGGACCAAGAGACCCAGTACTTC | CASSLVWDQETQYF
TRBD2 | - | TRBJ2-3 | TRBV3-1 | TGTGCCACCTGCCAAGGTGGTGCGGGGGGGGTGACAGATACGCAGTATTTT | CATCQGGAGGVTDTQYF
TRBD1 | - | TRBJ1-6 | TRBV10-2 | TGCGCCAGCAGGAGTCAGACCGGGACAGTTAATTCACCCCTCCACTTT | CASRSQTGTVNSPLHF
- | few | TRBJ1-2 | TRBV6-6 | TGTGCCAGCAGGTACAGCCAGGGCTATGGCTACACCTTC | CASRYSQGYGYTF
TRBD1 | many | TRBJ1-4 | TRBV5-1 | TGCGCCAGCAGTTTTGGACAGGGTGAAAAACTGTTTTTT | CASSFGQGEKLFF
TRBD2 | - | TRBJ2-2 | TRBV3-1 | TGTGCCAGCAGCCAAGGAACCGGGACTAGTAGCGGGGAGCTGTTTTTT | CASSQGTGTSSGELFF
- | - | TRBJ2-5 | TRBV27 | TGTGCCAGCAGTCTGAACAGGGGGGGGACCCAGTACTTC | CASSLNRGGTQYF
TRBD1 | - | TRBJ2-3 | TRBV29-1 | TGCAGCGTTGAAGTCCCCGCCGGGACAGGCACAGATACGCAGTATTTT | CSVEVPAGTGTDTQYF
- | - | TRBJ2-2 | TRBV4-1 | TGCGCCAGCAGCCAAGATGGAGGGGCAACCGGGGAGCTGTTTTTT | CASSQDGGATGELFF
- | - | TRBJ2-7 | TRBV12-3/TRBV12-4 | TGTGCCAGCAGCCCACGTGATGGGGAGCAGTACTTC | CASSPRDGEQYF
TRBD2 | few | TRBJ2-1 | TRBV12-3/TRBV12-4 | TGTGCCAGCAGTTTACCACCGGGACTAGCGGGAGTAAGTGAGCAGTTCTTC | CASSLPPGLAGVSEQFF
TRBD1 | few | TRBJ2-7 | TRBV12-3/TRBV12-4 | TGTGCCAGCGCTGGACAGGGTCCGTCCGAGCAGTACTTC | CASAGQGPSEQYF
- | many | TRBJ2-1 | TRBV10-1 | TGCGCCAGCAGTGAGGGAAACTACAATGAGCAGTTCTTC | CASSEGNYNEQFF
- | few | TRBJ2-1 | TRBV19 | TGTGCCAGTAGTATATCGGGAGACTCCTACAATGAGCAGTTCTTC | CASSISGDSYNEQFF
TRBD1 | - | TRBJ1-5 | TRBV3-1 | TGTGCCTTCAGTCCCTCTCGACAGGGGGCGTGGAGCAATCAGCCCCAGCATTTT | CAFSPSRQGAWSNQPQHF
- | few | TRBJ2-7 | TRBV20-1 | TGCAGTGCTAGAGATCAGACTGGAGCCTACGAGCAGTACTTC | CSARDQTGAYEQYF
TRBD1 | few | TRBJ1-5 | TRBV20-1 | TGCAGTGCTAGATCAACAGGGGTCGGCAATCAGCCCCAGCATTTT | CSARSTGVGNQPQHF
- | few | TRBJ2-3 | TRBV20-1 | TGCAGTGCTAGGGATTATGGCGGGATCAACACAGATACGCAGTATTTT | CSARDYGGINTDTQYF